This T cell receptor (beta chain) was recovered during a study of cytomegalovirus exposure and HLA in healthy donors (TCRdb year 2017). About the study as a whole: A later analysis indicated that the 120 or so validation repertoires were generated on the platform also employed for the approximately 670 repertoires of the first cohort. Besides the first cohort of some 670 subjects, a separate validation cohort made up of around 120 different subjects was used. High-throughput TCR immunosequencing, statistical association of individual TCRs with disease status, and machine learning were combined to predict cytomegalovirus infection status. The study aimed to test whether signatures of past pathogen exposure could be identified by cataloging public T cell receptors. General study outcomes and caveats: While some public TCRs were present in many individuals, most TCR sequences turned up only very rarely across donors. A few of the identified cytomegalovirus-associated TCR beta chains were confirmed in vitro to be specific for cytomegalovirus antigens. All 120 or so repertoires were used to score co-occurrence in the validation cohort in a later analysis, because that analysis had no HLA typing for the cohort. The authors suggested that the approach could potentially be extended to other disease states and immunological phenotypes. The study gave a list of 150 to 200 TCR beta chains associated with cytomegalovirus. In both the original and validation cohorts, the classifier was reported to diagnose cytomegalovirus status with high specificity and sensitivity. Subsequent analysis determined that TCRs grouped into clusters in the first cohort also showed a tendency toward co-occurrence across the 120 or so validation repertoires, and 85% to 95% of cluster scores exceeded 0.

Separate from the approximately 730-subject first cohort, the validation cohort of roughly 130 subjects was the group to which the donors belonged. Points on this clone: It lacks a known antigen. It has no much larger one-base neighbor in the sample; base qualities were not kept.

To prepare the library, the immunoSEQ multiplex PCR assay was applied. Under the source paper's analysis protocol: A statistical classification framework was built to diagnose cytomegalovirus status from the catalog of TCR beta chain sequences. This immuneACCESS table, as held by TCRdb, lists in-frame sequences with V and J called but not all clones. Of the missing ones, under half trace to an unresolved V gene in checked studies; the others have no known cause. V, J and clone size are taken as reported in that table, and D and trimming were inferred from the DNA itself. This sample comprises 150,000 to 200,000 clones, less than 90% of them detected only once. The top ten clonotypes cover approximately 10% of the sample. Based on the germline V gene (reference sequence), the CDR1 and CDR2 sequences are SGHKS and YYEKEE. The CDR3 numbers 18 residues from cysteine through phenylalanine. Of all the DNA, just the CDR3 is kept, 54 bases in frame from base 1. V is pruned by 6 bases and J by 1 base, leaving 16 bases of the junction without a gene match.

This sequence was found in a man aged 25 to 40 in good health and CMV-seropositive. Sequencing was carried out using PBMCs. The V and J segments used are TRBV5-5 and TRBJ1-1; 9 bases in between match TRBD1. CDR3 sequence: CASKRGLPGQGRNTEAFF. Here is the DNA: TGTGCCAGCAAAAGGGGGCTACCGGGACAGGGAAGGAACACTGAAGCTTTCTTT.